A selection of T cell receptor beta chains follows, all from one sample in a study of cytomegalovirus exposure and HLA in healthy donors. Here immunoSEQ multiplex PCR was the method, and the copy in TCRdb shows in-frame clones only, minus some. The sample has 220,000 or so clones, 75% to 90% seen once; the top ten hold about 14%. Material for sequencing was PBMCs. All receptors derive from a woman between 25 and 40 years old in good health and CMV-seropositive. The CDR3 runs from the conserved cysteine through the conserved F or W. A D gene is named only where the DNA matches it firmly. The size of a clone is reported for some rows only, either as once, few or many, or as a class for expanded clones.

v_call	j_call	d_call	clone_size	cdr3_nt	cdr3_aa
TRBV20-1	TRBJ2-1	-	-	TGCAGTGCTAGTGGATCCAATGAGCAGTTCTTC	CSASGSNEQFF
TRBV2	TRBJ1-1	TRBD1	-	TGTGCCAGCCAAGACAGGGGGTCGTCTGAAGCTTTCTTT	CASQDRGSSEAFF
TRBV4-1	TRBJ1-2	-	-	TGCGCCAGCAGCCAAGACGCAGGGGCGGTTGGCTACACCTTC	CASSQDAGAVGYTF
TRBV7-9	TRBJ1-2	-	-	TGTGCCAGCAGCCCCCGGGATGGCTACACCTTC	CASSPRDGYTF
TRBV4-3	TRBJ2-2	-	-	TGCGCCAGCAGCCCCTCTCGTGCCGCCGGGGAGCTGTTTTTT	CASSPSRAAGELFF
TRBV4-1	TRBJ2-1	TRBD1	-	TGCGCCAGCAGCCGAGAACAGGGGGCGCTGGGGGAGCAGTTCTTC	CASSREQGALGEQFF
TRBV27	TRBJ2-3	TRBD2	-	TGTGCCAGCCGGACCCTAGCGGGCTCGCACACAGATACGCAGTATTTT	CASRTLAGSHTDTQYF
TRBV6-5	TRBJ2-3	-	-	TGTGCCAGCAGTTACGGGAGTCACACAGATACGCAGTATTTT	CASSYGSHTDTQYF
TRBV7-8	TRBJ1-5	-	-	TGTGCCAGCACCCGGGAGTCTTCGGGGCCCCAGCATTTT	CASTRESSGPQHF
TRBV11-2	TRBJ2-5	TRBD1	-	TGTGCCAGCAGCTTTGGGGACAGGGGGCTCAAGGAGACCCAGTACTTC	CASSFGDRGLKETQYF
TRBV20-1	TRBJ2-1	-	-	TGCAGTGGTAAGTTCGACAATGAGCAGTTCTTC	CSGKFDNEQFF
TRBV27	TRBJ2-7	-	-	TGTGCCAGCAGTTTATTCAGCGGAGGGCCATACGAGCAGTACTTC	CASSLFSGGPYEQYF
TRBV6-5	TRBJ2-7	-	-	TGTGCCAGCAGTTCCCGGGACCGGAGAACCTACGAGCAGTACTTC	CASSSRDRRTYEQYF
TRBV29-1	TRBJ2-1	TRBD2	-	TGCAGCGTTGAATCCACCTCTAGCGGGAGACACAATGAGCAGTTCTTC	CSVESTSSGRHNEQFF
TRBV4-1	TRBJ2-5	TRBD2	-	TGCGCCAGCAGCCAGCGACTAGCGGGAGAAGGAGAGACCCAGTACTTC	CASSQRLAGEGETQYF
TRBV6-1	TRBJ2-7	-	-	TGTGCCAGCAGTGAAAAAACAGGGAGCGCGCAGTACTTC	CASSEKTGSAQYF
TRBV5-8	TRBJ1-2	TRBD1	few	TGTGCCAGCAGCTCCGGACAGGGCCAAGGTGGCTACACCTTC	CASSSGQGQGGYTF
TRBV6-5	TRBJ2-5	-	-	TGTGCCAGCAGGCCCAGACTAGACCCCCAAGAGACCCAGTACTTC	CASRPRLDPQETQYF
TRBV4-1	TRBJ2-1	TRBD1	-	TGCGCCAGCAGCCTCCGGGACAGGGAAACGAACCATGAGCAGTTCTTC	CASSLRDRETNHEQFF
TRBV2	TRBJ2-7	TRBD1	-	TGTGCCTTATCACGGGACAGGGGTTACGAGCAGTACTTC	CALSRDRGYEQYF
TRBV5-1	TRBJ1-1	-	-	TGCGCCAGCAGCTCATTATTTAGGGGGAACACTGAAGCTTTCTTT	CASSSLFRGNTEAFF
TRBV19	TRBJ2-1	-	-	TGTGCCAGTAGTATTTTCGCGGGTGAACGCTACAATGAGCAGTTCTTC	CASSIFAGERYNEQFF
TRBV2	TRBJ2-2	-	-	TGTGCCAGCAGTGGATCAGGAGGTTTCACCGGGGAGCTGTTTTTT	CASSGSGGFTGELFF
TRBV5-1	TRBJ1-1	-	once	TGCGCCAGCAGCTTCGTAGGGGGTATGAACACTGAAGCTTTCTTT	CASSFVGGMNTEAFF
TRBV2	TRBJ2-2	TRBD1	-	TGTGCCAGCAGGACAGGGGGCCACACCGGGGAGCTGTTTTTT	CASRTGGHTGELFF
TRBV27	TRBJ1-2	-	-	TGTGCCAGCAGTTTTTTGTTAGGAGGGGGCTATGGCTACACCTTC	CASSFLLGGGYGYTF
TRBV6-5	TRBJ2-2	-	once	TGTGCCACTATGGCCAACGGGGGGCGGGCCGGGGAGCTGTTTTTT	CATMANGGRAGELFF
TRBV25-1	TRBJ1-1	-	-	TGTGCCAGCAGTGAAGGGGTGGGGACTGAAGCTTTCTTT	CASSEGVGTEAFF
TRBV5-6	TRBJ2-5	TRBD2	-	TGTGCCAGCAGCACTGTCGGGGGGGCCCAAGAGACCCAGTACTTC	CASSTVGGAQETQYF
TRBV5-1	TRBJ2-3	-	-	TGCGCCAGCAGCTTGGCAGCTAGTTCGGCAGATACGCAGTATTTT	CASSLAASSADTQYF
TRBV14	TRBJ2-4	TRBD2	-	TGTGCCAGCAGCCTGGGACTAGCGCAAAACATTCAGTACTTC	CASSLGLAQNIQYF
TRBV7-2	TRBJ1-5	-	few	TGTGCCAGCAGCTTAGGAGACGGTAGCAATCAGCCCCAGCATTTT	CASSLGDGSNQPQHF
TRBV4-3	TRBJ2-7	TRBD2	-	TGCGCCAGCAGCATGACCGGGAGGACTGGGGTCCACGAGCAGTACTTC	CASSMTGRTGVHEQYF
TRBV27	TRBJ2-5	-	-	TGTGCCAGCAGTGCCGCACCCAGGCAAGAGACCCAGTACTTC	CASSAAPRQETQYF
TRBV5-1	TRBJ1-5	TRBD1	-	TGCGCCAGCACGGTCCCGGGACAGGGGAACAATCAGCCCCAGCATTTT	CASTVPGQGNNQPQHF
TRBV27	TRBJ2-1	-	-	TGTGCCAGCAGTTTATCGGCCGGGGATGAGCAGTTCTTC	CASSLSAGDEQFF
TRBV7-2	TRBJ2-7	TRBD1	-	TGTGCCAGCAGCTTAGGGGGACAGGGTGGCTACGAGCAGTACTTC	CASSLGGQGGYEQYF
TRBV4-3	TRBJ2-1	-	once	TGCGCCAGCCGACGGGACCTTGACAATGAGCAGTTCTTC	CASRRDLDNEQFF
TRBV4-1	TRBJ1-2	-	-	TGCGCCAGCAGACGTATGGGGTCTAACTATGGCTACACCTTC	CASRRMGSNYGYTF
TRBV6-5	TRBJ1-2	TRBD1	-	TGTGCCAGCAGTTACTTTGGACAGGGACTTGGGGGCTACACCTTC	CASSYFGQGLGGYTF
TRBV30	TRBJ2-3	-	-	TGTGCCTGGAGTTCTAATGTATTCACAGATACGCAGTATTTT	CAWSSNVFTDTQYF
TRBV5-6	TRBJ1-5	-	once	TGTGCCAGCACCGCAGGGTTCGGCCAGCCCCAGCATTTT	CASTAGFGQPQHF
TRBV27	TRBJ2-7	-	-	TGTGCCAGCAGTTTATTAGGCCACGAGCAGTACTTC	CASSLLGHEQYF
TRBV6-5	TRBJ2-7	TRBD2	-	TGTGCCAGCAGTTACTCCCCGGGACTAGTTAGCGAGCAGTACTTC	CASSYSPGLVSEQYF